This T cell receptor (beta chain) was observed in a study of T cells in Graves' hyperthyroidism and ophthalmopathy. Findings and limits, study-wide: Most clonotypes expanded in thyroid above 0.001 were likewise present in blood. In validation, the model predicted ophthalmopathy. These predictions came a median about 6.5 months before onset. The authors' 13 V-J model separated ophthalmopathy from stable hyperthyroidism.

Regions amplified from RNA transcripts were the TCR beta CDR3 regions. HTBI primers drove first-round RT-PCR of the TCR CDR3. One entry per CDR3 protein, called by TCRdb with MiXCR from the multiplex PCR reads. The sample carries roughly 500,000 distinct CDR3 sequences, 35% to 55% recorded once. Diagnosis rested on symptoms, serum thyroxine and TRAb, thyroid ultrasound, and orbital computed tomography. About this clonotype: Antigen unknown.

This clonotype originated in an adult woman with Graves' disease, either hyperthyroidism or ophthalmopathy (not recorded which). Sequencing was carried out using peripheral blood or thyroid tissue (not recorded which).

CDR3 amino acids: CASTEGLANEKLFF. The CDR3 DNA sequence: TGTGCCAGCACGGAGGGCCTGGCTAATGAAAAACTGTTTTTT. The chain is built from TRBV2 and TRBJ1-4; D gene uncertain. The CDR3 covers 14 residues. CDR1 and CDR2 from the germline V gene are SNHLY and FYNNEI. V was pared by 7 bases and J by 3 bases, with 12 bases between. Full variable domain (rest looked up from reference TRBV2 and TRBJ1-4): EPEVTQTPSHQVTQMGQEVILRCVPISNHLYFYWYRQILGQKVEFLVSFYNNEISEKSEIFDDQFSVERPDGSNFTLKIRSTKLEDSAMYFCASTEGLANEKLFFGSGTQLSVL.